This TCR beta chain derives from a study of vaccination and CD4 T cells after COVID-19 (dated by TCRdb to between 2021 and 2022). Context from the whole study: SARS-CoV-2 positivity had been established in the convalescent patients by nasal swab PCR, and mild disease was recorded in nine of these patients and severe disease in one. The convalescent cohort comprised six males and four females, including two Hispanic individuals, seven Caucasians, two Asians and one multiracial person. Participants received two doses of either the Pfizer-BioNTech BNT162b2 vaccine (n=8) or the Moderna mRNA-1273 vaccine (n=2). Post-COVID blood samples from convalescent patients were collected a median of approximately 93 days after diagnosis, with a range of 35 to 161 days. Post-vaccine blood samples were obtained a median of roughly 75 days after the second vaccine dose, with a range of about 14 to 241 days. For stimulating the cultures, overlapping spike peptide pools were used, derived from SARS-CoV-2 as well as from the common cold coronaviruses HCoV-NL63, HCoV-OC43 and HCoV-229E. Control cultures received a CEFX viral epitope pool as the positive control, an HIV-1 Nef peptide pool as the negative control, or no peptide. In around ten COVID-19 convalescent patients and several infection-naive healthy vaccine recipients, the spike-specific CD4+ TCR repertoire before mRNA vaccination was compared with the repertoire after mRNA vaccination.

About this clonotype: Its specific antigen is unknown. No base quality information exists; no much larger clone differs at one position.

Taken from cysteine to phenylalanine, the CDR3 has 14 residues. The read is trimmed to its CDR3 DNA, 42 bases read in frame from base 1. V has 4 bases trimmed and J has 8 bases trimmed; junction bases matching no gene number 6. Looking up the germline V gene yields CDR1 MNHEY and CDR2 SVGAGI. Library construction relied on PCR. At the Johns Hopkins FTIC core, DNA from the cultured CD4+ T cells underwent TCR sequencing with the Oncomine TCR Beta short-read assay. The QIAamp micro DNA kit was used to extract genomic DNA from the cultured CD4+ T cells. The Oncomine TCR Beta libraries from cultured CD4+ T cells were pooled using unique dual indexes and then sequenced on an Illumina iSeq 100. On the authors' methods: Non-productive sequences were filtered out, and CDR3s that did not start with C, did not end with F or W, or were shorter than 7 amino acids were discarded. The MANAFEST web application was used to identify antigen-specific clonotypes by comparing peptide-stimulated wells against reference wells and other culture wells. Positive clones required FDR below 0.05, an odds ratio above 5, and productive frequency above 0.1% in at least two of three replicate wells. Cross-reactive clonotypes were defined as significantly expanded in both SARS-CoV-2 spike wells and at least one common cold coronavirus spike condition. CDR3 homology was assessed with Levenshtein distances (stringdist) and unrooted phylogenetic trees (ape) in R version 3.6.1. The raw public reads went through TCRdb reprocessing: fastp at Q25, MiXCR clone calling, in-frame beta chains kept. Rows are unified per CDR3 protein, each entry keeping the most common DNA and genes. TCRdb's processing, not the authors', yielded these V and J calls. Present in this sample are 11,000 or so distinct CDR3 sequences, 65% to 75% of which were seen just once. Of the sample, 10% falls within the top ten clones.

The treatment or condition tag for this specimen amounts to: roughly 10-day PBMC culture with coronavirus spike peptide pools or control peptides (ViraFEST assay). To expand antigen-specific T cells with peptide pools and then pick out the expanded clonotypes through TCR sequencing, the study relied on the ViraFEST assay. Positive SARS-CoV-2 PCR tests in the convalescent patients dated from March to December 2020, before Alpha, Beta and Delta variants emerged in the United States. Each well held 2 million or so PBMCs cultured in IMDM containing approximately 5% human AB serum and around 9.2 IU/ml IL-2, with about 9.1 ug/ml peptide pools added. Half of the culture medium was replaced with fresh IL-2-containing medium on days 3 and 7. After 10 days of culture, CD4+ T cells were isolated by negative selection with the EasySep CD4+ T cell isolation kit. PBMCs were separated from whole blood using Ficoll-Paque Plus gradient centrifugation and then either used fresh or cryopreserved at -140C. Culture conditions were generally each tested in triplicate wells.

Summary of the overall study and its limitations: The median number of SARS-CoV-2-reactive clonotypes rose from 20 to 25 after infection to around 40 after vaccination, but the change was not significant. Of the vaccine-specific clones in convalescent patients, 304 of 307, or nearly all, reacted only to SARS-CoV-2 spike and did not cross-react with common cold coronaviruses. Only a relatively small number of convalescent patients were included in the study, and early timepoints following natural infection were not analyzed. Among convalescent patients, a median about 90% of the SARS-CoV-2-reactive clones seen after vaccination appeared only after vaccination, which suggests priming specific to the vaccine.

The sample taken for sequencing was CD4+ T cells from blood, cultured in vitro. The clonotype was recovered from a human donor who had recovered from COVID-19. This receptor chain uses TRBV6-5 and TRBJ1-2; TRBD1 matches 11 bases in the middle. CDR3 sequence: CASSFGQGATGYTF. The nucleotides are TGTGCCAGCAGTTTCGGACAGGGGGCGACAGGCTACACCTTC.